The source of this T cell receptor beta chain is a study of cytomegalovirus exposure and HLA in healthy donors. Overall study results and limits: Some V segments, TRBV6-2 and TRBV6-3 among them, were indistinguishable and were therefore excluded. In a later analysis, DRB1 alleles had the most associated TCRs; HLA-C alleles the fewest. Equally common other TCR beta chains were less clonally expanded than HLA-associated ones, a later analysis found. V- and J-gene trimming of TCR beta was linked (in a later analysis) to a missense DCLRE1C variant.

With 60 Vbeta and 13 Jbeta primers, the PCR was carried out. Here immunoSEQ multiplex PCR was the method, and the copy in TCRdb shows in-frame clones only, minus some. The sample holds some 120,000 clones, around 75% seen once. The germline V gene has CDR1 SGDLS and CDR2 YYNGEE. J was trimmed by 0 bases and V by 7 bases; bases with no gene match: 8. The CDR3 is 15 amino acids. On this clone: Antigen specificity is unknown.

The chain joins TRBV9 to TRBJ1-2, with TRBD1 matching over 8 bases. Sample: PBMCs. The TCR originated in a man in his 60s in good health and CMV-seropositive. CDR3 sequence (DNA): TGTGCCAGCTCCCTGGGACAGGACCCTAACTATGGCTACACCTTC. Its translation: CASSLGQDPNYGYTF.